Each of the 28 T cell receptor beta chains below was sequenced from the same sample in a study of blood T cell repertoires in COVID-19. This table comes from immunoSEQ multiplex PCR, and its TCRdb copy is limited to in-frame clones, with some not included. The table includes about 330,000 clones, 70% to 90% detected once. The sequencing input was PBMCs or T cells enriched from blood (not recorded which). These receptors were taken from a woman in her twenties or thirties who had recovered from COVID-19.

This chain links TRBV18 with TRBJ1-6, with D tentatively TRBD1 (6 bases). Germline CDR1 and CDR2: KGHSH and LQKENI. CDR3 length: 15 amino acids. V was clipped by 1 base and J by 4 bases, with 8 bases between them. The CDR3 here is CASSPLQGYNSPLHF. The DNA for the CDR3 is TGTGCCAGCTCACCACTTCAGGGGTATAATTCACCCCTCCACTTT.

This rearrangement joins TRBV7-9 to TRBJ1-2; D might be TRBD1 (5 bases). The CDR3 covers 15 residues. Looked up from germline, CDR1 is SEHNR and CDR2 is FQNEAQ (reference sequence). Trimming took 4 bases from V and 4 from J, leaving 16 bases between them. CDR3 coding DNA: TGTGCCAGCAGCTCCTCCGAGACAGTGAGCTATGGCTACACCTTC. Protein: CASSSSETVSYGYTF.

The chain carries TRBV25-1 and TRBJ1-1, with unresolved D. Germline CDR1 is MGHDK and CDR2 is SYGVNS. This CDR3 is built from 13 residues. Trimming removed 7 bases at V and 3 bases at J, with 12 bases between. CDR3 sequence reads: CASNREEYTEAFF. Here the CDR3 DNA reads TGTGCCAGCAACCGAGAAGAGTACACTGAAGCTTTCTTT.

The CDR3 sequence is CASSYTARAADTQYF. The CDR3 DNA follows: TGTGCCAGCAGCTACACGGCCAGGGCGGCAGATACGCAGTATTTT. This sequence joins TRBV5-4 and TRBJ2-3, with TRBD1 as a possible D gene (5 bases). Germline V CDR1 and CDR2: SGHNT, YYREEE (reference sequence). V lost 3 bases, J lost 4 bases, and 15 bases lay in between. This CDR3 is 15 amino acids long.

The rearrangement links TRBV7-2 to TRBJ1-2, with unresolved D. This CDR3 spans 15 amino acids. CDR1 and CDR2 (germline): SGHTA, FQGNSA. The V gene lost 1 base and the J gene lost 8 bases, with 17 bases spanning the gap. The DNA of the CDR3 is TGTGCCAGCAGCTTAGTGGTTTTGGGCCTCCGGGGCTACACCTTC. Its protein is CASSLVVLGLRGYTF.

The rearrangement links TRBV5-4 to TRBJ2-3, with 7 bases identical to TRBD1. The length of the CDR3 is 17 residues. Germline V gives CDR1 SGHNT, CDR2 YYREEE (reference sequence). J lost 2 bases, V lost 1 base, and 10 bases had no gene match. Here the CDR3 reads CASSLSLMTGITDTQYF. CDR3 nucleotide sequence: TGTGCCAGCAGCTTGTCGTTGATGACAGGGATCACAGATACGCAGTATTTT.

The chain has TRBV5-4 and TRBJ1-2; possibly TRBD1 for D (5 bases). V was cut by 2 bases and J by 4 bases, with 15 bases left in between. The germline gives CDR1 SGHNT, CDR2 YYREEE (reference sequence). This CDR3 has 15 amino acids. The CDR3 DNA sequence: TGTGCCAGCAGCTTTCTCGACAGCACATTCTATGGCTACACCTTC. Translation: CASSFLDSTFYGYTF.

The chain links TRBV2 to TRBJ1-2; D is undetermined. The V and J ends lost 7 bases and 4 bases respectively, with 19 bases between them. The CDR3 loop spans 15 amino acids. Germline-derived CDR1 and CDR2 are SNHLY and FYNNEI. CDR3 sequence (DNA): TGTGCCAGCAACCCACTTTCGGGCGCGGGCTATGGCTACACCTTC. This encodes CASNPLSGAGYGYTF.

A single count supports this clone. The V gene is TRBV7-9, the J gene TRBJ1-4; D uncertain. This CDR3 region has 13 residues. Germline assignment: CDR1 SEHNR and CDR2 FQNEAQ (reference sequence). Trimming removed 1 base at V and 5 bases at J, with 5 bases between. CDR3 amino acids: CASSLGANEKLFF. The CDR3 bases are TGTGCCAGCAGCTTAGGTGCGAATGAAAAACTGTTTTTT.

CDR3 sequence: CASSPGAGGPKYNEQFF. For the CDR3, the DNA is TGCGCCAGCAGCCCAGGAGCGGGGGGTCCTAAATACAATGAGCAGTTCTTC. The chain recombines TRBV5-1 with TRBJ2-1; 9 bases map to TRBD2. This CDR3 region has 17 residues. V dropped 4 bases and J dropped 4; count of bases not matched to a gene: 12. Germline V lookup: CDR1 SGHRS, CDR2 YFSETQ.

This chain links TRBV15 with TRBJ1-4; D is unresolved. The CDR3 has 15 residues. Germline V CDR1 and CDR2: LNHNV, YYDKDF (reference sequence). Trimming pared 3 bases from V and 0 bases from J, leaving 8 bases between. CDR3 region: CATSSKRATNEKLFF. CDR3 DNA sequence: TGTGCCACCAGCAGCAAGCGGGCAACTAATGAAAAACTGTTTTTT.

The chain is built from TRBV7-9 and TRBJ2-7; 8 bases map to TRBD1. The junction had 9 bases not matched to a gene; V was cut back by 3 bases and J by 5 bases. The germline V gene encodes CDR1 SEHNR and CDR2 FQNEAQ (reference sequence). This CDR3 has 15 residues. The CDR3 reads CASSFPPAGGNEQYF. For the CDR3, the DNA is TGTGCCAGCAGCTTCCCCCCGGCAGGGGGCAACGAGCAGTACTTC.

This sequence joins TRBV11-3 and TRBJ2-1, with D possibly being TRBD2 (6 bases). The V gene lost 1 base and the J gene lost 2 bases, with 6 bases spanning the gap. Looked up from germline, CDR1 is SGHNT and CDR2 is YENEEA. CDR3 length: 14 amino acids. In nucleotides, the CDR3 is TGTGCCAGCAGCTTAGGACTAGCCTACAATGAGCAGTTCTTC. Translation: CASSLGLAYNEQFF.

The chain couples TRBV7-3 to TRBJ2-1; TRBD2 matches 11 bases. V shed 10 bases and J 5 bases; nucleotides not matched to a gene: 4. The CDR3 totals 13 residues. CDR1 is SGHTA, CDR2 FQGTGA, per germline. The CDR3 protein is CATPSGGNNEQFF. CDR3 sequence (DNA): TGTGCCACCCCTAGCGGGGGGAACAATGAGCAGTTCTTC. The variable domain in full, completed from reference TRBV7-3 and TRBJ2-1, reads GAGVSQTPSNKVTEKGKYVELRCDPISGHTALYWYRQSLGQGPEFLIYFQGTGAADDSGLPNDRFFAVRPEGSVSTLKIQRTERGDSAVYLCATPSGGNNEQFFGPGTRLTVL.

The chain uses TRBV4-1 and TRBJ2-2; 8 bases fit TRBD2. Germline V lookup: CDR1 MGHRA, CDR2 YSYEKL. The CDR3 sequence is 17 residues long. Germline trimming cut 1 base from V and 0 bases from J; bases unmatched to any gene: 4. The chain's CDR3 is CASSQGGGFANTGELFF. CDR3 DNA: TGCGCCAGCAGCCAAGGCGGGGGGTTCGCGAACACCGGGGAGCTGTTTTTT.

V gene TRBV7-2 combines with J gene TRBJ2-2; tentatively, D is TRBD1 (5 bases). The germline gives CDR1 SGHTA, CDR2 FQGNSA. The CDR3 extends over 14 amino acids. The V gene lost 8 bases and the J gene lost 2 bases, with 12 bases spanning the gap. CDR3 sequence reads: CASAGQGNTGELFF. Here the CDR3 DNA reads TGTGCCAGCGCCGGTCAGGGTAACACCGGGGAGCTGTTTTTT.

V and J are TRBV9 and TRBJ2-1; 11 nucleotides align to TRBD2. V dropped 4 bases and J dropped 8; count of bases not matched to a gene: 14. Germline assignment: CDR1 SGDLS and CDR2 YYNGEE. The CDR3 totals 17 residues. The CDR3 is CASSPDTLAGGSYEQFF. The CDR3 DNA sequence: TGTGCCAGCAGCCCCGACACGCTAGCGGGGGGTTCATATGAGCAGTTCTTC.

V usage is TRBV2 and J usage is TRBJ1-1; D is perhaps TRBD1 (6 bases). The CDR3 extends over 16 amino acids. Trimming left V 2 bases short and J 1 base short, with 14 bases between. Germline V gives CDR1 SNHLY, CDR2 FYNNEI. The CDR3 sequence is CASSERLDSQNTEAFF. The DNA of the CDR3 is TGTGCCAGCAGTGAAAGGTTGGACAGCCAGAACACTGAAGCTTTCTTT.

V usage is TRBV29-1 and J usage is TRBJ2-1; D might be TRBD2 (5 bases). This CDR3 comprises 12 residues. Germline assignment: CDR1 SQVTM and CDR2 ANQGSEA. Deletions cut 7 bases from V and 3 bases from J, with 10 bases between. The CDR3 bases are TGCAGCGCAAAGGGAGACTACAATGAGCAGTTCTTC. This codes for CSAKGDYNEQFF.

This clone was found once. The chain employs TRBV3-1 (or the pseudogene TRBV3-2) and TRBJ1-4, with D tentatively TRBD1 (5 bases). This CDR3 has 15 residues. Germline CDR1 LGHDT, CDR2 YNNKEL (reference sequence). Trimming stripped 1 base from V and 7 bases from J, with 13 bases between. CDR3 nucleotide sequence: TGTGCCAGCAGCCAAGCGGCAGGGATTAGTGAAAAACTGTTTTTT. This gives the protein CASSQAAGISEKLFF.

The DNA of the CDR3 is TGCAGCGTTGAAACTACCCCCTCCTACAATGAGCAGTTCTTC. Amino acids: CSVETTPSYNEQFF. V gene TRBV29-1 combines with J gene TRBJ2-1, with D unclear. The germline V gene encodes CDR1 SQVTM and CDR2 ANQGSEA. V lost 2 bases to trimming and J lost 0 bases, with 8 bases between them. This CDR3 has 14 amino acids.

The rearrangement links TRBV7-2 to TRBJ2-1, with 8 bases identical to TRBD2. The CDR3 extends over 15 amino acids. CDR1 is SGHTA, CDR2 FQGNSA, per germline. Unmatched junction bases numbered 5, after V lost 3 bases and J lost 4 bases. CDR3 sequence: CASSFGTSTYNEQFF. The DNA for the CDR3 is TGTGCCAGCAGCTTTGGGACTAGTACTTACAATGAGCAGTTCTTC.

This clone has more than one count but fewer than ten. This chain links TRBV7-2 with TRBJ1-5; no clear D. This CDR3 comprises 14 residues. The V gene's germline CDR1 is SGHTA and CDR2 FQGNSA. V lost 7 bases to trimming and J lost 1 base, with 11 bases between them. CDR3 protein: CASKLDLSNQPQHF. The CDR3, as DNA: TGTGCCAGCAAACTGGACTTAAGCAATCAGCCCCAGCATTTT.

The chain couples TRBV19 to TRBJ2-5; TRBD1 agrees at 9 bases. CDR1 and CDR2 (germline): LNHDA, SQIVND (reference sequence). The CDR3 spans 15 residues. V lost 6 bases to trimming and J lost 5 bases; unmatched junction nucleotides: 10. The CDR3 DNA follows: TGTGCCAGTAGATCGGACAGGGGAGAACCGGAGACCCAGTACTTC. This codes for CASRSDRGEPETQYF.

The chain carries TRBV19 and TRBJ1-1, with a weak D call TRBD1 (5 bases). This CDR3 contains 15 residues. Between the trimmed V and J ends, which lost 2 bases and 0 bases, there was a span of 10 bases. The V gene's germline CDR1 is LNHDA and CDR2 SQIVND (reference sequence). In DNA, the CDR3 is TGTGCCAGTAGTATATCGGGGGAGGTGAACACTGAAGCTTTCTTT. Its translation is CASSISGEVNTEAFF.

This clone appeared a single time. This rearrangement joins TRBV24-1 to TRBJ2-2; D not certain. The germline V gene has CDR1 KGHDR and CDR2 SFDVKD. Trimming pared 5 bases from V and 5 bases from J, leaving 14 bases between. This CDR3 has 15 amino acids. In DNA form, the CDR3 reads TGTGCCACCAGTGCATCAAGAGCTAATACCGGGGAGCTGTTTTTT. Translation: CATSASRANTGELFF.

This clone has only a few counts. The chain couples TRBV6-5 to TRBJ2-7; TRBD1 agrees at 10 bases. V shed 8 bases, J shed 9 bases, and the junction held 10 bases outside the gene matches. Germline values: CDR1 MNHEY, CDR2 SVGAGI. This CDR3 comprises 13 residues. DNA of the CDR3: TGTGCCAGCCGTCCGGGACAGGGGTTGGTGCAGTACTTC. Its translation: CASRPGQGLVQYF.

CDR3 residues: CASSLGSGVGTEAFF. The CDR3 DNA sequence: TGCGCCAGCAGCTTGGGTTCAGGGGTAGGCACTGAAGCTTTCTTT. The chain couples TRBV5-1 to TRBJ1-1, with D maybe TRBD1 (6 bases). This CDR3 comprises 15 residues. Trimming left V 0 bases short and J 4 bases short, with 13 bases between. CDR1 and CDR2 (germline): SGHRS, YFSETQ.